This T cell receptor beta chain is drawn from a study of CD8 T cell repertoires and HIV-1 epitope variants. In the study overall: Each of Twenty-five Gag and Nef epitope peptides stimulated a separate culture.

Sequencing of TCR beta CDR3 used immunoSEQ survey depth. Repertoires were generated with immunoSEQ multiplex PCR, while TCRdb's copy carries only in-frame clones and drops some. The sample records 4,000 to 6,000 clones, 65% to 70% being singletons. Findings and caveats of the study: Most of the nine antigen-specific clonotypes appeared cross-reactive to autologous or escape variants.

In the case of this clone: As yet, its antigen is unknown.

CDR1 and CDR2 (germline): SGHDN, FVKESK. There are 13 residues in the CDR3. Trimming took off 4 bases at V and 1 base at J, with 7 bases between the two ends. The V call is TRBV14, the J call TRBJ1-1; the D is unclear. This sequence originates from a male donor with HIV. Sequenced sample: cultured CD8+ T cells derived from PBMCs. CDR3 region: CASSLGWNTEAFF. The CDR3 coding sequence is TGTGCCAGCAGCCTGGGGTGGAACACTGAAGCTTTCTTT. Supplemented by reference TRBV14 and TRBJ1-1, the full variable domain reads EAGVTQFPSHSVIEKGQTVTLRCDPISGHDNLYWYRRVMGKEIKFLLHFVKESKQDESGMPNNRFLAERTGGTYSTLKVQPAELEDSGVYFCASSLGWNTEAFFGQGTRLTVV.